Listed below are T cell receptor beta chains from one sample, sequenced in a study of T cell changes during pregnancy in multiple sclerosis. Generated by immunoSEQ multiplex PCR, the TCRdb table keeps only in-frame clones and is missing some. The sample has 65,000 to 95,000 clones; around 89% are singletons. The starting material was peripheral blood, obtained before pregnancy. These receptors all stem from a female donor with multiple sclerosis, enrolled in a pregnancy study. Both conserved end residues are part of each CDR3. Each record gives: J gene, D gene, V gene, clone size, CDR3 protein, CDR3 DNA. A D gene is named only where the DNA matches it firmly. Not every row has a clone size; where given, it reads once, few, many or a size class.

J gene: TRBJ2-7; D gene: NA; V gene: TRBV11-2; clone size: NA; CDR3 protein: CASSQIRSNPGRTYEQYF; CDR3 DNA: TGTGCCAGCAGCCAAATTAGATCGAACCCGGGGAGGACCTACGAGCAGTACTTC
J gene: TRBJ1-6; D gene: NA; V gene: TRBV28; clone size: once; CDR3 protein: CASSLRGGRRAISPLHF; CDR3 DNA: TGTGCCAGCAGTTTACGGGGGGGACGGAGGGCTATCTCACCCCTCCACTTT
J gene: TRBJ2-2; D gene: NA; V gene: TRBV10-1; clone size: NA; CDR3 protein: CASSSHGDNTGELFF; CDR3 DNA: TGCGCCAGCAGCAGCCACGGGGATAACACCGGGGAGCTGTTTTTT
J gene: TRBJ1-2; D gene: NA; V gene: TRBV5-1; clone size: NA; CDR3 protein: CASSLGVPYGYTF; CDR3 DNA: TGCGCCAGCAGCTTGGGAGTCCCATATGGCTACACCTTC
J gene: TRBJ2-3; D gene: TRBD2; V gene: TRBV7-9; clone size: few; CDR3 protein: CASSLRGEEDTQYF; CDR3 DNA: TGTGCCAGCAGCTTACGGGGGGAGGAAGATACGCAGTATTTT
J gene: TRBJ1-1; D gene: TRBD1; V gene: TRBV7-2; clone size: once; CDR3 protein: CASSTRQGVNTEAFF; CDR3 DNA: TGTGCCAGCAGCACACGACAGGGCGTGAACACTGAAGCTTTCTTT
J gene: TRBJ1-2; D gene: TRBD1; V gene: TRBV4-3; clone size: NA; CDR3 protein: CASSHGQETNYGYTF; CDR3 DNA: TGCGCCAGCAGCCACGGACAGGAGACTAACTATGGCTACACCTTC
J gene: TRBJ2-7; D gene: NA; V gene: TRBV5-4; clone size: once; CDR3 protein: CASSFRGSHEQYF; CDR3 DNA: TGTGCCAGCAGCTTTCGGGGGTCCCACGAGCAGTACTTC
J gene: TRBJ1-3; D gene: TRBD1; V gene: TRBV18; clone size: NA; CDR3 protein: CASSLGQENTIYF; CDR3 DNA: TGTGCCAGCTCACTGGGACAGGAGAACACCATATATTTT
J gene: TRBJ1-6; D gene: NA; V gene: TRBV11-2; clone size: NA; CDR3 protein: CASSLFQSYSPLHF; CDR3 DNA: TGTGCCAGCAGCTTGTTCCAGTCCTATTCACCCCTCCACTTT
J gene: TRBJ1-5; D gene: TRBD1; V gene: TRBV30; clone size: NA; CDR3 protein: CAWSVLRGNNQPQHF; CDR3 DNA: TGTGCCTGGAGTGTACTCAGGGGGAACAATCAGCCCCAGCATTTT
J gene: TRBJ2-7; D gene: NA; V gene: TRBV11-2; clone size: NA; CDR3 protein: CASSLYEQYF; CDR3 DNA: TGTGCCAGCAGCCTCTACGAGCAGTACTTC
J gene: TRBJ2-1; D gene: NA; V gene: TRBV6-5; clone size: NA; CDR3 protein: CASSYREGINEQFF; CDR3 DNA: TGTGCCAGCAGTTACCGGGAAGGGATCAATGAGCAGTTCTTC
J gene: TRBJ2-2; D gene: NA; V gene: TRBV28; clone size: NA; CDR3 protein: CASRGGGTGELFF; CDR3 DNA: TGTGCCAGCAGGGGAGGGGGCACCGGGGAGCTGTTTTTT
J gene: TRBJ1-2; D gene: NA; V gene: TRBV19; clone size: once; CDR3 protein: CASSLRRAQDGYTF; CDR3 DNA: TGTGCCAGTAGTCTCCGGAGGGCCCAGGATGGCTACACCTTC
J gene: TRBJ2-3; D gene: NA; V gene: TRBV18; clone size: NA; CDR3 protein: CASSAELPSGDTQYF; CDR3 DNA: TGTGCCAGCTCAGCCGAACTACCCTCCGGAGATACGCAGTATTTT
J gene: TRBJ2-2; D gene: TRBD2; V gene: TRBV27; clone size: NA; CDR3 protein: CASSRGGGAVGELFF; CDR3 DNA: TGTGCCAGCAGTAGGGGCGGGGGGGCTGTCGGGGAGCTGTTTTTT
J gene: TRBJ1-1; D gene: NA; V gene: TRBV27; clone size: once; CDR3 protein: CASSWGGVTEAFF; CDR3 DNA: TGTGCCAGCAGTTGGGGGGGAGTGACTGAAGCTTTCTTT
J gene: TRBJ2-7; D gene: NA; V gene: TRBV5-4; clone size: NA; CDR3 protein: CASSLSGGGYEQYF; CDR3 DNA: TGTGCCAGCAGCTTGTCAGGAGGCGGCTACGAGCAGTACTTC
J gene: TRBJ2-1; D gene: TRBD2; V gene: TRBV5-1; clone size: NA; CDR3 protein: CASSPSGGPYNEQFF; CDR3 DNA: TGCGCCAGCAGCCCTAGCGGGGGACCCTACAATGAGCAGTTCTTC
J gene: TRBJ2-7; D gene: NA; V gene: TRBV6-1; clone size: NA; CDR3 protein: CASSEHWGREQYF; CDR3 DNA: TGTGCCAGCAGTGAACACTGGGGCCGGGAGCAGTACTTC
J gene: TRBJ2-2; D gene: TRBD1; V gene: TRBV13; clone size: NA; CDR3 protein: CASQGAKDTGELFF; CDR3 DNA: TGTGCCAGCCAGGGGGCGAAGGACACCGGGGAGCTGTTTTTT
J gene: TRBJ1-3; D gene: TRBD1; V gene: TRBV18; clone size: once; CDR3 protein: CASSPRQGSGNTIYF; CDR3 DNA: TGTGCCAGCTCACCCCGACAGGGGTCTGGAAACACCATATATTTT
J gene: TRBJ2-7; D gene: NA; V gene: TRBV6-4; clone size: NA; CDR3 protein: CASSPEALGGYEQYF; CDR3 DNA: TGTGCCAGCAGCCCGGAGGCTCTAGGCGGCTACGAGCAGTACTTC
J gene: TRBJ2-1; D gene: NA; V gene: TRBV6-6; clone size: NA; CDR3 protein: CASSQFSWPFF; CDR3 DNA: TGTGCCAGCAGTCAATTCAGTTGGCCGTTCTTC
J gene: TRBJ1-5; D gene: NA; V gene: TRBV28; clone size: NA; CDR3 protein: CASSSRGPRPQHF; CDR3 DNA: TGTGCCAGCAGTTCTAGGGGCCCACGGCCCCAGCATTTT
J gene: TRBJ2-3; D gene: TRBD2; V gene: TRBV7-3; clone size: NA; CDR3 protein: CASSPSGVSTDTQYF; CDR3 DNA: TGTGCCAGCAGCCCTAGCGGGGTTAGCACAGATACGCAGTATTTT
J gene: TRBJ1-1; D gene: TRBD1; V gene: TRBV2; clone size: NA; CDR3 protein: CASSDQGGNTEAFF; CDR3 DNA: TGTGCCAGCAGTGACCAGGGGGGGAACACTGAAGCTTTCTTT
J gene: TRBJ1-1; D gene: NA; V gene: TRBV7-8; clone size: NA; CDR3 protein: CASRGHSNTEAFF; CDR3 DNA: TGTGCCAGCAGGGGACACTCGAACACTGAAGCTTTCTTT
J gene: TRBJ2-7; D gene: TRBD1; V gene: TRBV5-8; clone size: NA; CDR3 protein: CASSFRTGTSYEQYF; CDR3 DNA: TGTGCCAGCAGCTTTCGGACAGGTACCTCCTACGAGCAGTACTTC
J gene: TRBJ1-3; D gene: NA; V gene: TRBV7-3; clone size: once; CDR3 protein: CAIQGNTIYF; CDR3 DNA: TGTGCCATACAAGGAAACACCATATATTTT
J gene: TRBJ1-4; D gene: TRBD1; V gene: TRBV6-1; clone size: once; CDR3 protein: CASSEGQGALANEKLFF; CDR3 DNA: TGTGCCAGCAGTGAGGGACAGGGGGCGCTGGCTAATGAAAAACTGTTTTTT
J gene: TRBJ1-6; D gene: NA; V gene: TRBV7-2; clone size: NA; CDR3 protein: CASSFGHGYSPLHF; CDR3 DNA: TGTGCCAGCAGCTTTGGACATGGCTATTCACCCCTCCACTTT
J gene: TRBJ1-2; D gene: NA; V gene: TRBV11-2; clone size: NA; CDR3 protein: CASSRDTLNYGYTF; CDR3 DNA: TGTGCCAGCAGCCGGGACACCCTGAACTATGGCTACACCTTC
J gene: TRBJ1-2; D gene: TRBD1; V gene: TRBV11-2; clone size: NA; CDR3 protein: CASSSGGAKGRHGYTF; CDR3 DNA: TGTGCCAGCAGCTCAGGGGGTGCTAAGGGTAGGCATGGCTACACCTTC
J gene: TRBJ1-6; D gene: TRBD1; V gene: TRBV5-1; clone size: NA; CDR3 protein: CASSLGVDRGRGEPLHF; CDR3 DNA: TGCGCCAGCAGCTTGGGAGTGGACAGGGGAAGGGGAGAACCCCTCCACTTT
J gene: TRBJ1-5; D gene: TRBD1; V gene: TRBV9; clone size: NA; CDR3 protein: CASSAGGAGNQPQHF; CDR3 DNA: TGTGCCAGCAGCGCAGGGGGAGCAGGCAATCAGCCCCAGCATTTT
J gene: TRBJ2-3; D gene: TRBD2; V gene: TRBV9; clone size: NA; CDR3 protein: CASSVAPSGAGDTQYF; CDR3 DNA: TGTGCCAGCAGCGTAGCTCCGAGCGGGGCGGGGGATACGCAGTATTTT
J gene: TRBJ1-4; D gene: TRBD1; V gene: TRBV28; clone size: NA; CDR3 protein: CASSKRSDRGHEKLFF; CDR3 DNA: TGTGCCAGCAGCAAACGTTCGGACAGGGGGCACGAAAAACTGTTTTTT
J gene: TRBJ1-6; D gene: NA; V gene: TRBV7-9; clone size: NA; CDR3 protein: CASSSGQPINSPLHF; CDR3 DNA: TGTGCCAGCAGCTCAGGACAGCCGATTAATTCACCCCTCCACTTT
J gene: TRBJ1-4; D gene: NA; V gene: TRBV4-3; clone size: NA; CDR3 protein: CASSQEAVQWEKLFF; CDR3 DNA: TGCGCCAGCAGCCAAGAAGCGGTACAATGGGAAAAACTGTTTTTT
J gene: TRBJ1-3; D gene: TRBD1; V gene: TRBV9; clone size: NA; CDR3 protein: CASSGRDSSYSGNTIYF; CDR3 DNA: TGTGCCAGCAGCGGCAGGGACAGCTCTTACTCTGGAAACACCATATATTTT
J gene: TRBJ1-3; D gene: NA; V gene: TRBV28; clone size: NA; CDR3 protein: CASSLLRGSGGNTIYF; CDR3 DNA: TGTGCCAGCAGTTTATTGCGGGGCTCGGGGGGAAACACCATATATTTT
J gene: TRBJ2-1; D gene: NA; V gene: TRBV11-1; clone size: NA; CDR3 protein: CASRGLFSYNEQFF; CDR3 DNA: TGTGCCAGCAGAGGACTCTTCTCCTACAATGAGCAGTTCTTC
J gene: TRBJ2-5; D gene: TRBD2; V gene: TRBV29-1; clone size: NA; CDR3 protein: CSVGRPGGGAGETQYF; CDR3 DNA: TGCAGCGTTGGGCGGCCTGGCGGGGGGGCAGGGGAGACCCAGTACTTC